These 16 T cell receptor beta chains were all obtained from the same sample, sequenced in a study of blood T cell repertoires in COVID-19. Generated by immunoSEQ multiplex PCR, the TCRdb table keeps only in-frame clones and is missing some. The sample holds roughly 200,000 clones; 70% to 90% are singletons and the top ten take approximately 3.3%. The sequencing input was PBMCs or T cells enriched from blood (not recorded which). The receptors stem from a woman aged 45-65 years in a cohort exposed to, infected with or recovered from COVID-19 (not recorded which).

The CDR3 coding sequence is TGTGCCAGCAGTGATTTTGAGGATTGGAGCAATCAGCCCCAGCATTTT. This codes for CASSDFEDWSNQPQHF. The rearrangement links TRBV2 to TRBJ1-5; D ambiguous. The V gene lost 3 bases and the J gene lost 1 base, with 13 bases spanning the gap. Germline CDR1 reads SNHLY; CDR2 reads FYNNEI. The CDR3 runs to 16 residues.

This clone was recorded only once. The chain recombines TRBV27 with TRBJ1-4, with D unresolved. This CDR3 has 12 amino acids. The V gene's germline CDR1 is MNHEY and CDR2 SMNVEV (reference sequence). V was shortened by 8 bases and J by 8 bases, with 12 bases between the two germline ends. CDR3: CASGVRREKLFF. The CDR3 DNA sequence: TGTGCCAGCGGGGTGAGGAGGGAAAAACTGTTTTTT.

The genes are TRBV7-9 and TRBJ1-5; TRBD1 matches at 7 bases. V trimming: 5 bases; J trimming: 7 bases; junction bases outside the gene matches: 11. The V gene's germline CDR1 is SEHNR and CDR2 FQNEAQ (reference sequence). The CDR3 runs 15 residues. This CDR3 reads CASSPDRVGGQPQHF. For the CDR3, the DNA is TGTGCCAGCAGCCCAGACAGGGTCGGTGGACAGCCCCAGCATTTT.

The V and J genes are TRBV4-2 and TRBJ1-5, with D possibly matching TRBD1 (6 bases). This CDR3 spans 16 amino acids. CDR1 is LGHNA, CDR2 YNFKEQ, per germline. The V end lost 0 bases, the J end lost 5 bases, and 14 bases lay between the germline ends. Written as DNA, the CDR3 is TGTGCCAGCAGCCAAGATCCACAGGGTAGGGATCAGCCCCAGCATTTT. Translation gives CASSQDPQGRDQPQHF.

The CDR3, as DNA: TGTGCCAGCAGCCCCCGACAGGGGCGGGTTGAAAAACTGTTTTTT. It specifies CASSPRQGRVEKLFF. The chain joins TRBV7-2 to TRBJ1-4, with 8 bases aligning to TRBD1. CDR1 is SGHTA and CDR2 is FQGNSA in the germline V gene. With V trimmed by 5 bases and J by 7 bases, 9 bases remained unmatched. The CDR3 sequence is 15 residues long. The complete variable domain, with remaining parts taken from reference TRBV7-2 and TRBJ1-4, reads GAGVSQSPSNKVTEKGKDVELRCDPISGHTALYWYRQSLGQGLEFLIYFQGNSAPDKSGLPSDRFSAERTGGSVSTLTIQRTQQEDSAVYLCASSPRQGRVEKLFFGSGTQLSVL.

The chain employs TRBV7-2 and TRBJ2-7; 10 nucleotides agree with TRBD1. J lost 7 bases, V lost 5 bases, and 20 bases had no gene match. The length of the CDR3 is 18 residues. Germline loops: CDR1 SGHTA, CDR2 FQGNSA. CDR3 sequence (DNA): TGTGCCAGCAGCCTAGGAGGGAGTAGGGACAGGGGTCTTCGGGAGCAGTACTTC. Its translation is CASSLGGSRDRGLREQYF.

V usage is TRBV28 and J usage is TRBJ1-1; D perhaps matches TRBD1 (6 bases). The CDR3 runs to 15 residues. Germline CDR1 MDHEN, CDR2 SYDVKM. The V and J ends lost 6 bases and 3 bases respectively, with 17 bases between them. The CDR3 spells CASSHQGRGHTEAFF. In DNA form, the CDR3 reads TGTGCCAGCAGCCACCAGGGCAGGGGACACACTGAAGCTTTCTTT. Based on the CDR3 plus reference TRBV28 and TRBJ1-1, the full variable domain is DVKVTQSSRYLVKRTGEKVFLECVQDMDHENMFWYRQDPGLGLRLIYFSYDVKMKEKGDIPEGYSVSREKKERFSLILESASTNQTSMYLCASSHQGRGHTEAFFGQGTRLTVV.

The chain uses TRBV15 and TRBJ1-1, with D perhaps matching TRBD1 (5 bases). Germline V gene data show CDR1 as LNHNV and CDR2 as YYDKDF (reference sequence). The V end was cut by 7 bases, the J end by 1 base, with 10 bases between. The CDR3 is 13 residues long. Here the CDR3 DNA reads TGTGCCACCATGAGGCAGGGGAACACTGAAGCTTTCTTT. This codes for CATMRQGNTEAFF.

This chain joins TRBV3-1 (or the pseudogene TRBV3-2) and TRBJ2-5, with a possible D match to TRBD1 (5 bases). Germline loops: CDR1 LGHDT, CDR2 YNNKEL (reference sequence). V lost 4 bases and J lost 5, with 11 bases in between. This CDR3 is 13 amino acids long. In DNA form, the CDR3 reads TGTGCCAGCAGCCTCCAGGGATCCGAGACCCAGTACTTC. As protein: CASSLQGSETQYF.

This clone occurred once. This sequence joins TRBV9 and TRBJ2-7; perhaps TRBD1 as D (6 bases). The germline V and J ends were trimmed by 0 bases and 5 bases, with 12 bases remaining between them. The CDR3 contains 14 residues. Germline V gene lookup returns CDR1 SGDLS and CDR2 YYNGEE. CDR3 in DNA: TGTGCCAGCAGCGTAGAACAGGGATTCGACGAGCAGTACTTC. It codes for CASSVEQGFDEQYF.

The chain carries TRBV15 and TRBJ1-2; possible D gene TRBD1, 5 bases. CDR3 length: 15 residues. Germline V CDR1 and CDR2: LNHNV, YYDKDF (reference sequence). Trimming took 1 base from V and 4 from J, leaving 13 bases between them. This CDR3 reads CATSRGGEGPYGYTF. The CDR3 nucleotides read TGTGCCACCAGCAGAGGGGGGGAGGGGCCCTATGGCTACACCTTC.

The rearrangement uses TRBV7-8 and TRBJ1-1; 8 bases match TRBD1. The CDR3 runs to 17 residues. In germline, CDR1 is SGHVS, CDR2 FQNEAQ. V gave up 2 bases and J gave up 0 bases; unmatched junction bases: 8. CDR3 region: CASSLRTGFNMNTEAFF. In DNA form, the CDR3 reads TGTGCCAGCAGCTTACGGACAGGGTTTAACATGAACACTGAAGCTTTCTTT.

V and J are TRBV5-4 and TRBJ2-3, with 13 bases identical to TRBD2. Germline V lookup: CDR1 SGHNT, CDR2 YYREEE (reference sequence). The CDR3 covers 16 residues. J lost 4 bases, V lost 4 bases, and 6 bases had no gene match. The CDR3 reads CASSVLAGGPPDTQYF. Here the CDR3 DNA reads TGTGCCAGCAGCGTACTAGCGGGGGGGCCCCCAGATACGCAGTATTTT.

The CDR3 protein is CATSRDLTGTEAFF. As DNA, the CDR3 is TGTGCCACCAGCAGAGACTTGACAGGGACTGAAGCTTTCTTT. V usage is TRBV15 and J usage is TRBJ1-1; TRBD1 matches at 7 bases. The V segment lost 0 bases and the J segment 5 bases; nucleotides outside the gene matches: 3. The germline V gene has CDR1 LNHNV and CDR2 YYDKDF (reference sequence). CDR3 length: 14 residues.

The chain recombines TRBV6-5 with TRBJ1-1, with D perhaps TRBD1 (6 bases). V was cut by 2 bases and J by 8 bases, with 12 bases left in between. Looked up from germline, CDR1 is MNHEY and CDR2 is SVGAGI. The CDR3 has 13 residues. The CDR3 protein is CASSYQGPREAFF. The DNA for the CDR3 is TGTGCCAGCAGTTACCAGGGGCCCAGGGAAGCTTTCTTT.

This chain uses TRBV10-3 with TRBJ1-2, with D perhaps TRBD1 (5 bases). The CDR3 is 16 amino acids. Germline values: CDR1 ENHRY, CDR2 SYGVKD. Trimming took off 4 bases at V and 4 bases at J, with 19 bases between the two ends. CDR3 in DNA: TGTGCCATCAGTGCCAGGCAGGGCCAGGGTAGCTATGGCTACACCTTC. Encoded protein: CAISARQGQGSYGYTF.